This T cell receptor (beta chain) was sequenced in a study of CXCR3-negative and CXCR3-positive naive CD8 T cells. Turning to the study itself: Roughly 1.5 +/- 0.3 million TRB reads came from each library, giving around 140 million in total.

In the case of this clonotype: The antigen remains undetermined.

In preparing the TRB cDNA libraries, 5' RACE with UMI labels was used. One entry per CDR3 protein, without DNA, is what TCRdb gives after re-calling the 5' RACE reads. The sample data list over 70,000 distinct CDR3 sequences. Points from the study as a whole: Both naive subsets, CXCR3-negative and CXCR3-positive, displayed similar TRBV-TRBJ usage, unlike memory cells. Against CXCR3-negative naive cells, CXCR3-positive naive cells showed more hydrophobic TRB CDR3s. Both naive subsets showed comparably high diversity, and memory CD8+ cells showed much lower diversity.

This CDR3 spans 14 amino acids. Germline assignment: CDR1 SQVTM and CDR2 ANQGSEA. CD45RO-CCR7+CD27+CD95- characterized naive CD8+ T cells. This receptor was identified in a human donor in good health. Some clones in this sample may be carry-over from other donors' samples. Input material: naive CXCR3+ CD8+ T cells from blood. Subset noted: CD45RO-CCR7+CD27+CD95- naive CD8+ T cells expressing CXCR3 (TNR3+). This chain uses TRBV29-1 with TRBJ2-2. The CDR3 protein is CSVEALDQAGELFF.